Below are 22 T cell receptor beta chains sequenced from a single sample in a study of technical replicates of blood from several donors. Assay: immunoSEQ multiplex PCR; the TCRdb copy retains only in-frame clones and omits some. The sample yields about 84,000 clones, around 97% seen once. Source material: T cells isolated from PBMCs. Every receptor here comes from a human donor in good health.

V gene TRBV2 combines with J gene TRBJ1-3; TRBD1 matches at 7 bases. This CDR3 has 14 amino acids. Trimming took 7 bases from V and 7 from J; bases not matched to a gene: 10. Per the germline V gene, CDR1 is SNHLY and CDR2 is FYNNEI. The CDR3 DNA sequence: TGTGCCAGCAACTTGGACAGGCGAATCAACACCATATATTTT. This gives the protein CASNLDRRINTIYF.

CDR3 nucleotides: TGTGCCAGCAGTGAAGACAGGTTAAGGCCCCAGCATTTT. Amino acids: CASSEDRLRPQHF. The rearrangement uses TRBV2 and TRBJ1-5, with D perhaps TRBD1 (5 bases). The V gene's germline CDR1 is SNHLY and CDR2 FYNNEI. CDR3 length: 13 amino acids. V was trimmed by 1 base and J by 9 bases, leaving 10 bases between them. The whole variable domain, remainder taken from reference TRBV2 and TRBJ1-5, is EPEVTQTPSHQVTQMGQEVILRCVPISNHLYFYWYRQILGQKVEFLVSFYNNEISEKSEIFDDQFSVERPDGSNFTLKIRSTKLEDSAMYFCASSEDRLRPQHFGDGTRLSIL.

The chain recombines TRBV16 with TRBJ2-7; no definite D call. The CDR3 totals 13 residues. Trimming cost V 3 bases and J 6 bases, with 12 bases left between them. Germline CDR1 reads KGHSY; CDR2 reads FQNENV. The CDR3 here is CASSHKLSVEQYF. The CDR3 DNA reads TGTGCCAGCAGCCATAAACTCTCGGTCGAGCAGTACTTC. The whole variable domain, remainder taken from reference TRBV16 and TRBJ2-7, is GEEVAQTPKHLVRGEGQKAKLYCAPIKGHSYVFWYQQVLKNEFKFLISFQNENVFDETGMPKERFSAKCLPNSPCSLEIQATKLEDSAVYFCASSHKLSVEQYFGPGTRLTVT.

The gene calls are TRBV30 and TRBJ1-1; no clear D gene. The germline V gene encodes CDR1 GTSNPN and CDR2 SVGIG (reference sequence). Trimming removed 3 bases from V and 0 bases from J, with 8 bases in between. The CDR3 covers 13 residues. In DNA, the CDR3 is TGTGCCTGGAGGTGGCAACTGAACACTGAAGCTTTCTTT. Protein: CAWRWQLNTEAFF.

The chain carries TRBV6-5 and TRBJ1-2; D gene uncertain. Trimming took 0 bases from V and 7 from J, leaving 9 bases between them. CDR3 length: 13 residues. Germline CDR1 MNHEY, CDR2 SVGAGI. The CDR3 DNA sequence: TGTGCCAGCAGTTACTCCGAGGGTTTTGGCTACACCTTC. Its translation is CASSYSEGFGYTF.

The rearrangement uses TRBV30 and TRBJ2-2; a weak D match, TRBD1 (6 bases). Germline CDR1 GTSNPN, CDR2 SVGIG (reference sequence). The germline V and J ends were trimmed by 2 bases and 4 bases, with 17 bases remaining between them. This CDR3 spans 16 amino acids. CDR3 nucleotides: TGTGCCTGGAGTAACACCCCGGGACAAATCACCGGGGAGCTGTTTTTT. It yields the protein CAWSNTPGQITGELFF.

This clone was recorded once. This CDR3 reads CASSLSPATGRVDEKLFF. The CDR3 DNA reads as TGCGCCAGCAGCCTTTCCCCCGCCACAGGAAGGGTAGATGAAAAACTGTTTTTT. The V call is TRBV4-1, the J call TRBJ1-4, with TRBD1 as a possible D gene (5 bases). CDR1 is MGHRA and CDR2 is YSYEKL in the germline V gene. V was shortened by 4 bases and J by 6 bases, with 24 bases between the two germline ends. The CDR3 is 18 amino acids.

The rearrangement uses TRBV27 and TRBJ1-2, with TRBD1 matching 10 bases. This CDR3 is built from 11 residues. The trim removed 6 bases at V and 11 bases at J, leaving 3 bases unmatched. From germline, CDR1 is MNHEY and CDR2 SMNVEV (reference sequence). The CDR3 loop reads CASSPGQGYTF. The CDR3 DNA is TGTGCCAGCAGCCCGGGACAGGGGTACACCTTC.

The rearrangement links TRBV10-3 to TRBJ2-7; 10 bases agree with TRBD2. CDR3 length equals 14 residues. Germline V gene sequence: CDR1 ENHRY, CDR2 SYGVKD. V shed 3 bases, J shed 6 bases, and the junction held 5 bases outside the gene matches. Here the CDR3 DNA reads TGTGCCATCAGTGACGGGCTAGCGGGAGTCGAGCAGTACTTC. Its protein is CAISDGLAGVEQYF.

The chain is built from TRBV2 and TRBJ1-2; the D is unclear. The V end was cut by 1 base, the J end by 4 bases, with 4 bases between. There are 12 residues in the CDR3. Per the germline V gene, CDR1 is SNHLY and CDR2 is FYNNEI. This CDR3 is CASSEDSYGYTF. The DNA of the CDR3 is TGTGCCAGCAGTGAAGACAGCTATGGCTACACCTTC.

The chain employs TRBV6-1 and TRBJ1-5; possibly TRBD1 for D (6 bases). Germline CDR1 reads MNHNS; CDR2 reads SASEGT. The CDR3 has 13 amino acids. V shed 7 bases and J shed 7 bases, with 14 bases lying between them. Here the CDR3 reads CASNERDNQPQHF. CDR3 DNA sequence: TGTGCCAGCAATGAGAGGGACAACCAGCCCCAGCATTTT.

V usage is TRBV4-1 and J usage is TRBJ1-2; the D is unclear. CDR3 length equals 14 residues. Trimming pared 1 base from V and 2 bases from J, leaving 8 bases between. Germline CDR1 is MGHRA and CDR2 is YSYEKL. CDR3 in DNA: TGCGCCAGCAGCCAAGTGGGCAGAAACTATGGCTACACCTTC. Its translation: CASSQVGRNYGYTF.

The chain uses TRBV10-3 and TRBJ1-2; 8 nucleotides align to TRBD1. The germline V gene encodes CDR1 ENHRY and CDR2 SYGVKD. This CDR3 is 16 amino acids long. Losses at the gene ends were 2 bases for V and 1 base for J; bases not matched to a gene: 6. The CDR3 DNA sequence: TGTGCCATCAGTGAGGTCGACAGGGGAGGTAACTATGGCTACACCTTC. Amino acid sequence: CAISEVDRGGNYGYTF.

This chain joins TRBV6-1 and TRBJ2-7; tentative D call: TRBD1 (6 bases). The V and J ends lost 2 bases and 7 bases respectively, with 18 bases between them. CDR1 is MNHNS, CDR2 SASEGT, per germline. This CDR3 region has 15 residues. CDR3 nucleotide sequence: TGTGCCAGCAGTGAAAGTACAGGGTGGTCGGGTGAGCAGTACTTC. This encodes CASSESTGWSGEQYF.

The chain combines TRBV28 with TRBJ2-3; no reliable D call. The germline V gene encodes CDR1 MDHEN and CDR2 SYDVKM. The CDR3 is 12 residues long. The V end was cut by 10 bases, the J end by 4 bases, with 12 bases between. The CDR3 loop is CATTLPPDTQYF. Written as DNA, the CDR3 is TGTGCCACTACCCTCCCACCAGATACGCAGTATTTT.

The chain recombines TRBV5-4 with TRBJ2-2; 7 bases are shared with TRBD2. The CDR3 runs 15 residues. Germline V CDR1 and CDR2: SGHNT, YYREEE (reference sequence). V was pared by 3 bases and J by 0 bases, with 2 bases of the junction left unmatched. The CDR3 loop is CASSSGTTNTGELFF. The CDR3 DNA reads TGTGCCAGCAGCTCTGGGACTACGAACACCGGGGAGCTGTTTTTT.

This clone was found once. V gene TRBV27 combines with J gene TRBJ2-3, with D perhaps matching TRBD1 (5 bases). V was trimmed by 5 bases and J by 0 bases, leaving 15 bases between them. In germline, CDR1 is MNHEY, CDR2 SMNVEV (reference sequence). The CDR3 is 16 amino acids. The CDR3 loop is CASSKLTATSTDTQYF. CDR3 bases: TGTGCCAGCAGTAAATTGACAGCTACTAGCACAGATACGCAGTATTTT.

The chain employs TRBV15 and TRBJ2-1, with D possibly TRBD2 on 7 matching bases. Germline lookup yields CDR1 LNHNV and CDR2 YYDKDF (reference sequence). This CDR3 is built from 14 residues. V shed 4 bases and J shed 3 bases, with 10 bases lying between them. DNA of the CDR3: TGTGCCACCAGCACGGGGGGCGGCTACAATGAGCAGTTCTTC. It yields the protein CATSTGGGYNEQFF.

CDR3 nucleotide sequence: TGTGCCAGCAGCGCGGGACTAGCGGGGGGCCTCTACGAGCAGTACTTC. Translation: CASSAGLAGGLYEQYF. The chain recombines TRBV9 with TRBJ2-7; 15 bases line up with TRBD2. This CDR3 has 16 residues. Looked up from germline, CDR1 is SGDLS and CDR2 is YYNGEE. V trimming: 3 bases; J trimming: 3 bases; junction bases outside the gene matches: 4.

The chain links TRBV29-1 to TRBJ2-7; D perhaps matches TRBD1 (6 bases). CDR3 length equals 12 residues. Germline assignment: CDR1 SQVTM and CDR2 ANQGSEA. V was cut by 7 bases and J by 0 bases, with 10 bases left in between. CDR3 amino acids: CSAGDISYEQYF. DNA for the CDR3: TGCAGCGCCGGGGACATCTCCTACGAGCAGTACTTC.

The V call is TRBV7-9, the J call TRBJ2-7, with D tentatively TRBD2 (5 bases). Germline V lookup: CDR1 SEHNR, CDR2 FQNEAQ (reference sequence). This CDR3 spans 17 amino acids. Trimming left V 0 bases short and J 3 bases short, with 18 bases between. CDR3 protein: CASSLAGVRKRDYEQYF. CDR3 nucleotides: TGTGCCAGCAGCTTAGCCGGGGTGAGGAAGAGGGACTACGAGCAGTACTTC. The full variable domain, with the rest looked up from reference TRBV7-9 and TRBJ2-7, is DTGVSQNPRHKITKRGQNVTFRCDPISEHNRLYWYRQTLGQGPEFLTYFQNEAQLEKSRLLSDRFSAERPKGSFSTLEIQRTEQGDSAMYLCASSLAGVRKRDYEQYFGPGTRLTVT.

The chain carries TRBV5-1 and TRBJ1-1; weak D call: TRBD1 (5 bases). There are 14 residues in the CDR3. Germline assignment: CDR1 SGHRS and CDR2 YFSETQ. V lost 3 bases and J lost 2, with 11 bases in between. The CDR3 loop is CASSSGHLNTEAFF. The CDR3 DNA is TGCGCCAGCAGCTCCGGACATCTCAACACTGAAGCTTTCTTT. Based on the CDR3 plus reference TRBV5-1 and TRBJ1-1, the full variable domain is KAGVTQTPRYLIKTRGQQVTLSCSPISGHRSVSWYQQTPGQGLQFLFEYFSETQRNKGNFPGRFSGRQFSNSRSEMNVSTLELGDSALYLCASSSGHLNTEAFFGQGTRLTVV.